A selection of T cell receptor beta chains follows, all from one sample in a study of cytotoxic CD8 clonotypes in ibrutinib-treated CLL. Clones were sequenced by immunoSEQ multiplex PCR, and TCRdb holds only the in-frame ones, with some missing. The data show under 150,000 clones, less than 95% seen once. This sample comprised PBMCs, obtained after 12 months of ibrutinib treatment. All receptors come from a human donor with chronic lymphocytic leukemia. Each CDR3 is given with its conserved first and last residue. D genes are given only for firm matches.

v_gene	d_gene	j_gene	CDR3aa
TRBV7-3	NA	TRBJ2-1	CASSPFTGISSYNEQFF
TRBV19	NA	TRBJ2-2	CASRLGPGELFF
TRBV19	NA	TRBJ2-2	CASRKTGNTGELFF
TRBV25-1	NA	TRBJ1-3	CASSDAGAGNTIYF
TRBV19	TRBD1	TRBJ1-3	CATRDRGQLGVNSGNTIYF
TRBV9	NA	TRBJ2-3	CASSQSTDTQYF
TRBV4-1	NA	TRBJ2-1	CASSQDQVFGQFF
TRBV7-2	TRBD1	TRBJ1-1	CASSLRQGAPEAFF
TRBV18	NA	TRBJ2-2	CASSPVTGELFF
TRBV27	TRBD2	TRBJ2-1	CASSSALSGRSVIAYNEQFF
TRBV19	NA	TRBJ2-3	CASSIRFDTQYF
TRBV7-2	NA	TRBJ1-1	CASSSYWTANTEAFF
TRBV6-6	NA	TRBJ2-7	CASSNRVREQYF
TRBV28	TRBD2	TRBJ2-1	CASSLLSGGSKNEQFF
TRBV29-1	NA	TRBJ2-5	CSVEGTRKETQYF
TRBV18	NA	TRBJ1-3	CASSPEVNSGNTIYF
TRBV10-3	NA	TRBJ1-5	CAISAEGVNQPQHF
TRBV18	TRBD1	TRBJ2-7	CASSPKAPGTGAYEQYF
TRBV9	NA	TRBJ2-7	CASSVSGAFSYEQYF
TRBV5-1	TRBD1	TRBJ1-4	CASSTWTGDGEKLFF
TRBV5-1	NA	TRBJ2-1	CASSLEGVNEQFF
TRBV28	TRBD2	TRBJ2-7	CASSLAAGGPYEQYF
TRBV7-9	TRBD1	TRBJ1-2	CASSAPGQDGYTF
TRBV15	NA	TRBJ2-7	CATSPRAGDYEQYF
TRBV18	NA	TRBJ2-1	CASSPGGATPNEQFF
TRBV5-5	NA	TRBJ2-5	CASSQTVFQETQYF
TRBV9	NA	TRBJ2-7	CASSVAGDEQYF
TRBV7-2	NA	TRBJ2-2	CASSLLGGSNTGELFF
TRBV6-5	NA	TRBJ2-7	CASRDSTSYEQYF
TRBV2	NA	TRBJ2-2	CASSGGAKHTGELFF
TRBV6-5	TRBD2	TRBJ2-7	CASSYSGTSGYEQYF
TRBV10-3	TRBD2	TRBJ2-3	CAISQPGLAEDPTDTQYF
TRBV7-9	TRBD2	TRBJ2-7	CASSRGEEGYEQYF
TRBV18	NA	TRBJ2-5	CASSPMGRESFQETQYF
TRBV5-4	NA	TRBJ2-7	CASSAGNGAGYEQYF
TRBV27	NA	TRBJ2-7	CASPMGYEQYF
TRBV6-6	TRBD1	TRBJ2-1	CASSYGGTGGANEQFF
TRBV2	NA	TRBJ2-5	CASRRRPGNQETQYF
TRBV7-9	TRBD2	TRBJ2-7	CASSWVLAGGDEQYF
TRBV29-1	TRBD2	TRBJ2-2	CSVSAGGYTGELFF
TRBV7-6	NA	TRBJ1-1	CASSLEDGEAFF
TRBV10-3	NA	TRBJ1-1	CAISEASSMNTEAFF
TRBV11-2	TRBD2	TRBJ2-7	CASSPWTSGSVWNNEQYF
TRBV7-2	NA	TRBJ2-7	CASSPARSSYEQYF
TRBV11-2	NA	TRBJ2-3	CASGYHNKDTQYF
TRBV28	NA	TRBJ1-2	CASTLGTAYGYTF
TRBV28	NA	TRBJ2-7	CASTLGSPYEQYF
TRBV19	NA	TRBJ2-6	CASSTLTSSGANVLTF